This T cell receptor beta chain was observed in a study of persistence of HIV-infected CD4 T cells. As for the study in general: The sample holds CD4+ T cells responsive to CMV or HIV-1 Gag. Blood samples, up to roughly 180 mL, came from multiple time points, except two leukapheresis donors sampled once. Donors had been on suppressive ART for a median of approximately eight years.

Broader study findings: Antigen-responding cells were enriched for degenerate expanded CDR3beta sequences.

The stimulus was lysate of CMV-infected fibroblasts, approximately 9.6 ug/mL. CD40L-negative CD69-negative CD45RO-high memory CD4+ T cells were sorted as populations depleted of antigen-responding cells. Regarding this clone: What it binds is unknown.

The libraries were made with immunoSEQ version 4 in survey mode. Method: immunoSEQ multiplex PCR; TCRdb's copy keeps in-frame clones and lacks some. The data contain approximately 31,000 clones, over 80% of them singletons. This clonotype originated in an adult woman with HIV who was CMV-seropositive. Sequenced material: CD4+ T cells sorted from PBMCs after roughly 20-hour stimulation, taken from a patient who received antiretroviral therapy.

This CDR3 reads CASSVGGMGRDTQYF. The CDR3 DNA reads as TGTGCCAGCAGCGTAGGGGGGATGGGAAGAGATACGCAGTATTTT. This chain joins TRBV9 and TRBJ2-3; D could derive from TRBD1 or TRBD2 (5 bases each). CDR3 size: 15 residues. The V gene's germline CDR1 is SGDLS and CDR2 YYNGEE. The V gene lost 0 bases and the J gene lost 5 bases, with 13 bases spanning the gap. Filled out from reference TRBV9 and TRBJ2-3, the complete variable domain reads DSGVTQTPKHLITATGQRVTLRCSPRSGDLSVYWYQQSLDQGLQFLIQYYNGEERAKGNILERFSAQQFPDLHSELNLSSLELGDSALYFCASSVGGMGRDTQYFGPGTRLTVL.